These 25 T cell receptor beta chains came from one sample sequenced in a study of T cell responses to AZD1222 COVID-19 vaccine. Profiled with immunoSEQ multiplex PCR; TCRdb holds only in-frame clones, not every one. The profile shows hundreds of thousands of clones, around 93% of them singletons. The sample consisted of peripheral blood, taken on day 0 of MenACWY control vaccination. These receptor sequences come from an adult in good health.

This clone has a single count. The J gene is TRBJ1-2, the V gene TRBV7-9; perhaps TRBD1 as D (5 bases). CDR1 and CDR2 (germline): SEHNR, FQNEAQ (reference sequence). Trimming removed 2 bases at V and 3 bases at J, with 10 bases between. There are 14 residues in the CDR3. Here the CDR3 reads CASSLPGLDYGYTF. The CDR3 DNA follows: TGTGCCAGCAGCTTACCAGGGCTGGACTATGGCTACACCTTC.

About this clone: The sample holds other DNA sequences that translate to the same CDR3. The chain employs TRBV2 and TRBJ1-3; TRBD1 agrees at 7 bases. The J segment lost 4 bases and the V segment lost 3 bases, leaving 3 bases of the junction unmatched. CDR3 length equals 14 residues. Germline CDR1 and CDR2: SNHLY and FYNNEI. The CDR3 protein is CASSDRGGGNTIYF. CDR3 bases: TGTGCCAGCAGTGACAGGGGGGGCGGAAACACCATATATTTT.

The chain uses TRBV10-3 and TRBJ1-1; D possibly corresponds to TRBD1 (5 bases). V lost 7 bases to trimming and J lost 0 bases, with 12 bases between them. This CDR3 region has 14 residues. Germline CDR1 ENHRY, CDR2 SYGVKD. Here the CDR3 DNA reads TGTGCCATCAAGGCAGGGAGTATGAACACTGAAGCTTTCTTT. Its translation is CAIKAGSMNTEAFF.

The chain joins TRBV28 to TRBJ1-5; D is ambiguous. V lost 7 bases to trimming and J lost 7 bases, with 20 bases between them. The germline V gene has CDR1 MDHEN and CDR2 SYDVKM. The CDR3 is made up of 15 amino acids. The CDR3 sequence: CASIATGIRGQPQHF. In nucleotides, the CDR3 is TGTGCCAGCATCGCGACCGGGATCCGAGGGCAGCCCCAGCATTTT.

The gene calls are TRBV18 and TRBJ2-5; D remains ambiguous. In germline, CDR1 is KGHSH, CDR2 LQKENI. The CDR3 contains 13 residues. Between the trimmed V and J ends, which lost 3 bases and 1 base, there was a span of 6 bases. CDR3 sequence: CASSPNFQETQYF. DNA for the CDR3: TGTGCCAGCTCACCTAACTTCCAAGAGACCCAGTACTTC.

This chain links TRBV7-9 with TRBJ1-4; D remains unclear. V lost 1 base, J lost 8 bases, and 14 bases lay in between. Per germline, CDR1 SEHNR and CDR2 FQNEAQ (reference sequence). The CDR3 spans 15 residues. This CDR3 is CASSLVESVGEKLFF. The CDR3 nucleotides read TGTGCCAGCAGCTTAGTGGAGTCGGTAGGCGAAAAACTGTTTTTT.

The chain joins TRBV12-5 to TRBJ2-7; no reliable D call. From germline, CDR1 is LGHNT and CDR2 FRNRAP. Trimming shortened V by 7 bases and J by 1 base, and 11 bases separated the two germline ends. CDR3 length equals 13 residues. CDR3 sequence reads: CASVRSGSYEQYF. As DNA, the CDR3 is TGTGCTAGTGTCAGGTCGGGTTCCTACGAGCAGTACTTC.

This clone was counted a single time. The J gene is TRBJ1-5, the V gene TRBV29-1; D is undetermined. Germline V gene data show CDR1 as SQVTM and CDR2 as ANQGSEA. This CDR3 contains 13 residues. The V end lost 4 bases, the J end lost 3 bases, and 10 bases lay between the germline ends. CDR3 sequence (DNA): TGCAGCGTTGCCGACGGTCTCAATCAGCCCCAGCATTTT. This gives the protein CSVADGLNQPQHF.

This rearrangement joins TRBV6-4 to TRBJ1-1; D is uncertain. Per the germline V gene, CDR1 is MRHNA and CDR2 is SNTAGT. The CDR3 has 13 residues. Trimming stripped 3 bases from V and 0 bases from J, with 5 bases between. CDR3 in DNA: TGTGCCAGCAGTGAGGTCATGAACACTGAAGCTTTCTTT. As protein: CASSEVMNTEAFF.

The genes are TRBV1 and TRBJ1-6; the table calls TRBD1, which could not be checked here. TRBV1 is flagged as a pseudogene. CDR3 length: 21 amino acids. This CDR3 reads CTSSQEAGQGPSSSYNSPLHF. In DNA, the CDR3 is TGCACCAGCAGCCAAGAAGCGGGACAGGGTCCCTCGAGCTCCTATAATTCACCCCTCCACTTT.

This clone has just a few counts. The chain is built from TRBV12-3 or TRBV12-4 and TRBJ1-2; TRBD1 agrees at 8 bases. V lost 7 bases to trimming and J lost 2 bases; unmatched junction nucleotides: 3. This CDR3 contains 13 residues. This CDR3 reads CASTRQGNYGYTF. The CDR3 coding sequence is TGTGCCAGCACCCGACAGGGGAACTATGGCTACACCTTC.

The rearrangement joins TRBV30 to TRBJ2-2; 7 bases match TRBD1. The length of the CDR3 is 15 residues. V lost 1 base, J lost 0 bases, and 2 bases stayed unmatched. In germline, CDR1 is GTSNPN, CDR2 SVGIG (reference sequence). The CDR3 DNA reads as TGTGCCTGGAGTGCTGGACAGGCGAACACCGGGGAGCTGTTTTTT. Encoded protein: CAWSAGQANTGELFF.

This clone was seen just once. The CDR3: CASSLRSSGANVLTF. CDR3 bases: TGTGCCAGCAGCTTAAGGAGCTCTGGGGCCAACGTCCTGACTTTC. The chain links TRBV7-3 to TRBJ2-6; D uncertain. This CDR3 has 15 amino acids. Germline-derived CDR1 and CDR2 are SGHTA and FQGTGA. V was cut by 1 base and J by 0 bases, with 4 bases left in between.

This rearrangement joins TRBV6-5 to TRBJ2-3; a weak D match, TRBD2 (6 bases). The CDR3 totals 13 residues. V gave up 8 bases and J gave up 3 bases, with 12 bases separating them. Germline V gives CDR1 MNHEY, CDR2 SVGAGI. This CDR3 reads CASRRGGTDTQYF. The CDR3 nucleotides are TGTGCCAGCCGGAGGGGTGGGACAGATACGCAGTATTTT.

The chain recombines TRBV11-2 with TRBJ1-4; a weak D match, TRBD1 (5 bases). Germline CDR1 SGHAT, CDR2 FQNNGV. V lost 5 bases and J 8 bases, leaving 15 bases between the germline ends. The CDR3 is 14 residues long. The CDR3 DNA reads TGTGCCAGCAGCACCCTCACAGCAGGGGAAAAACTGTTTTTT. This codes for CASSTLTAGEKLFF.

This clone was detected only a few times. The rearrangement links TRBV27 to TRBJ1-2; 7 nucleotides agree with TRBD1. Per germline, CDR1 MNHEY and CDR2 SMNVEV (reference sequence). The CDR3 has 14 amino acids. V lost 6 bases, J lost 8 bases, and 12 bases stayed unmatched. The CDR3 coding sequence is TGTGCCAGCAGCGGACAGGAGGGGTTTGGCGGCTACACCTTC. Translating it yields CASSGQEGFGGYTF.

This chain uses TRBV20-1 with TRBJ1-2, with D possibly being TRBD1 (5 bases). From germline, CDR1 is DFQATT and CDR2 SNEGSKA (reference sequence). Trimming shortened V by 6 bases and J by 7 bases, and 12 bases separated the two germline ends. This CDR3 has 11 residues. CDR3 nucleotides: TGCAGTGCGCGGGACTTTCCTGGCTACACCTTC. Translation: CSARDFPGYTF.

This CDR3 is CAWSRSPGRGLHF. The CDR3 DNA reads TGTGCCTGGAGTCGATCCCCGGGCAGGGGCCTCCACTTT. This rearrangement joins TRBV30 to TRBJ1-6; possibly TRBD1 for D (6 bases). CDR1 and CDR2 from the germline V gene are GTSNPN and SVGIG (reference sequence). Trimming removed 2 bases at V and 15 bases at J, with 17 bases between. CDR3 length: 13 residues.

V and J are TRBV19 and TRBJ1-4; 12 nucleotides agree with TRBD1. Germline values: CDR1 LNHDA, CDR2 SQIVND (reference sequence). This CDR3 is built from 15 residues. The junction had 5 bases not matched to a gene; V was cut back by 9 bases and J by 3 bases. CDR3 DNA sequence: TGTGCCAGCCGGGGACAGGGGGCCTCTAATGAAAAACTGTTTTTT. Amino acids: CASRGQGASNEKLFF.

The chain couples TRBV5-6 to TRBJ1-4; 10 bases map to TRBD1. CDR1 SGHDT and CDR2 YYEEEE come from the germline V gene. The junction had 7 bases not matched to a gene; V was cut back by 4 bases and J by 4 bases. The CDR3 extends over 16 amino acids. Here the CDR3 reads CASSPLGTGDNEKLFF. DNA for the CDR3: TGTGCCAGCAGCCCTTTAGGGACAGGGGATAATGAAAAACTGTTTTTT.

This chain connects TRBV10-1 to TRBJ2-3, with 7 bases lining up with TRBD1. CDR3 length: 12 amino acids. Unmatched junction bases numbered 4, after V lost 4 bases and J lost 9 bases. CDR1 and CDR2 (germline): WNHNN, SYGVQD (reference sequence). CDR3 sequence reads: CASSATGNTQYF. The CDR3 DNA is TGCGCCAGCAGTGCGACAGGGAACACGCAGTATTTT.

In its sample, this clone was seen once. The chain has TRBV7-2 and TRBJ2-7; 11 bases align to TRBD1. CDR1 is SGHTA, CDR2 FQGNSA, per germline. CDR3 size: 16 residues. Trimming cost V 1 base and J 2 bases; bases outside gene matches: 4. DNA of the CDR3: TGTGCCAGCAGCTTAGACGGGACAGGGGGAACCTACGAGCAGTACTTC. Amino acid sequence: CASSLDGTGGTYEQYF.

This chain links TRBV7-2 with TRBJ1-5; D is unresolved. V gave up 1 base and J gave up 0 bases, with 4 bases separating them. Looked up from germline, CDR1 is SGHTA and CDR2 is FQGNSA. This CDR3 spans 14 amino acids. The CDR3: CASSLEGSNQPQHF. CDR3 nucleotide sequence: TGTGCCAGCAGCTTAGAGGGTAGCAATCAGCCCCAGCATTTT.

V usage is TRBV3-1 (or the pseudogene TRBV3-2) and J usage is TRBJ1-4; possibly TRBD1 for D (5 bases). This CDR3 has 16 residues. Germline CDR1 reads LGHDT; CDR2 reads YNNKEL (reference sequence). V was shortened by 1 base and J by 8 bases, with 17 bases between the two germline ends. CDR3 bases: TGTGCCAGCAGCCAAGGACCCCCTAAGGGGAGGGAAAAACTGTTTTTT. Amino acid sequence: CASSQGPPKGREKLFF.

V and J are TRBV18 and TRBJ2-2; TRBD1 matches at 7 bases. This CDR3 contains 15 residues. The V gene's germline CDR1 is KGHSH and CDR2 LQKENI. The J segment lost 2 bases and the V segment lost 3 bases, leaving 3 bases of the junction unmatched. The CDR3 DNA is TGTGCCAGCTCACCCTGGACAGGCAACACCGGGGAGCTGTTTTTT. Its protein is CASSPWTGNTGELFF.